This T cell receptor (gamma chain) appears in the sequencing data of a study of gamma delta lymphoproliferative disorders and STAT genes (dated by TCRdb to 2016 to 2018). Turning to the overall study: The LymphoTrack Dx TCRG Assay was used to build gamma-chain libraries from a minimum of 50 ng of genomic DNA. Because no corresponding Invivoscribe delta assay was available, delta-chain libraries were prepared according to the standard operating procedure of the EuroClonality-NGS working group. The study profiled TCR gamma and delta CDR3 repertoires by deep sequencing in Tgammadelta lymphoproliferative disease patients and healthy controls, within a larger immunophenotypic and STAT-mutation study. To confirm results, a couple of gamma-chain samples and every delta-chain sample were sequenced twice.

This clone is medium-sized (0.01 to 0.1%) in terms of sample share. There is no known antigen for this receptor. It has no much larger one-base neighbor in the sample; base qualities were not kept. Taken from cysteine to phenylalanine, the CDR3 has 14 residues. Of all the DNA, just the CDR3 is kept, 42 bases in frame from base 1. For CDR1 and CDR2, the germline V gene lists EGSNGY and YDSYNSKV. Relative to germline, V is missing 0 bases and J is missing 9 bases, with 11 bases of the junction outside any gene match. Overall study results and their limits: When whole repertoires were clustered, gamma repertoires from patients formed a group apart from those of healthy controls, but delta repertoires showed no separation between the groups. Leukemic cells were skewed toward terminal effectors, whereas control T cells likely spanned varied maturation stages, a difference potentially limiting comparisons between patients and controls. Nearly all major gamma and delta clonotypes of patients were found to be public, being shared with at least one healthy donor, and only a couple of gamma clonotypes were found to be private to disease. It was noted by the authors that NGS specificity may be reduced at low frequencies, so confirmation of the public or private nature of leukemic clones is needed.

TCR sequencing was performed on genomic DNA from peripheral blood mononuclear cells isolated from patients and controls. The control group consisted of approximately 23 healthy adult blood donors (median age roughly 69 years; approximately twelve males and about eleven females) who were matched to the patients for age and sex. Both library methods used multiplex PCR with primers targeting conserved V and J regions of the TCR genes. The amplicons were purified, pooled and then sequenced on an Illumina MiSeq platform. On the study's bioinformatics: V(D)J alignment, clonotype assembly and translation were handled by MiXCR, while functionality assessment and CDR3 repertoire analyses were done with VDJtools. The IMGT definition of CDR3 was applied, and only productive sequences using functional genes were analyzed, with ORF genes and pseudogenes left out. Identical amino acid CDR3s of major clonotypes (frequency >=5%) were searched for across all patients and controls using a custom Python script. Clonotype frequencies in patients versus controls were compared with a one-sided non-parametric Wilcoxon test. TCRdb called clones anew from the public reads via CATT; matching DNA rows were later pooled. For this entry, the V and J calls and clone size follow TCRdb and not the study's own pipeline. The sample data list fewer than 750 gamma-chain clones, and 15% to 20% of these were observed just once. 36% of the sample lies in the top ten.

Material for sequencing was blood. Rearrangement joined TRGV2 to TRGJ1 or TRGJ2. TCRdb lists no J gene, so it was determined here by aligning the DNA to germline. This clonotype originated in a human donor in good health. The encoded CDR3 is CATWDGRSGGKKLF. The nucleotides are TGTGCCACCTGGGACGGGAGGTCAGGGGGTAAGAAACTCTTT.